The clone carrying this T cell receptor beta chain was seen only a few times. Its antigen is undetermined. These data originate in a study of T cells after yellow fever vaccination. Whole-study findings and limits: Post-booster repertoires again held most primary-vaccination clones (roughly 96% CD4, 88% CD8).

Each CDR3 protein is one row after TCRdb ran MiXCR on the 5' RACE reads. The repertoire consists of 300,000 to 350,000 distinct CDR3 sequences, with 3.5% to 4.5% occurring once and the leading ten covering approximately 25%. Trimming cost V 5 bases and J 2 bases, with 17 bases left between them. The germline CDR1 and CDR2 sequences are SGHRS and YFSETQ. This CDR3 contains 16 residues. This sequence joins TRBV5-1 and TRBJ2-1; D tentatively reads TRBD1 or TRBD2 (6 bases each). Sequenced material: PBMCs, taken 5 days after the yellow fever booster vaccination. The TCR sequence derives from a man aged 18 to 29 who received the YFV17D yellow fever vaccine. The DNA of the CDR3 is TGCGCCAGCAGTCACATAGGAGGGGGACCCTACAATGAGCAGTTCTTC. This encodes CASSHIGGGPYNEQFF.